A selection of T cell receptor beta chains follows, all from one sample in a study of T cell repertoires in cytomegalovirus infection. These receptors lack a known antigen. TCRdb recomputed calls from the reads with MiXCR, one row per CDR3 protein. The data show hundreds of thousands of distinct CDR3 sequences, roughly a third seen once. Sequencing used cultured CD8+ T cells from PBMCs, obtained from culture after CMV antigen stimulation. Source of these receptors: a human donor in good health (CMV status not recorded). Some clones in this sample may be carry-over from other donors' samples. Each CDR3 is given with its conserved first and last residue. The D gene is left open where the match is weak. Clone size, where shown, is once, few, many, or a class for clones that have expanded.

J gene | D gene | clone size | V gene | CDR3 protein
TRBJ1-1 | NA | NA | TRBV7-9 | CASGVIDAEAFF
TRBJ2-7 | NA | few | TRBV12-3/TRBV12-4 | CASSFSSRGYEQYF
TRBJ1-2 | NA | NA | TRBV7-9 | CASSLARTDYGYTF
TRBJ2-2 | NA | many | TRBV7-9 | CASSLGLSPNTGELFF
TRBJ2-1 | NA | few | TRBV19 | CASSMFRGDEQFF
TRBJ1-2 | NA | NA | TRBV28 | CASSFFGDYGYTF
TRBJ2-1 | TRBD1 | many | TRBV7-6 | CASSTPGTGNEQFF
TRBJ1-1 | TRBD1 | NA | TRBV9 | CASSPGQDNTEAFF
TRBJ1-1 | NA | NA | TRBV19 | CANSRGYTEAFF
TRBJ2-2 | NA | NA | TRBV4-3 | CASSQDRDSGELFF
TRBJ2-5 | NA | few | TRBV7-9 | CASSLEGAIQETQYF
TRBJ2-5 | TRBD2 | many | TRBV7-8 | CASSLALAGDLQETQYF
TRBJ1-1 | NA | NA | TRBV19 | CASSMRVTEAFF
TRBJ1-1 | NA | NA | TRBV4-1 | CASSQAGATEAFF
TRBJ2-1 | TRBD1 | few | TRBV27 | CASNAGTGLYNEQFF
TRBJ2-7 | NA | few | TRBV5-1 | CASSFPDQPYEQYF
TRBJ2-1 | TRBD1 | few | TRBV7-6 | CASSLVGQGIDEQFF
TRBJ1-5 | NA | NA | TRBV4-1 | CASSQGPLNQPQHF
TRBJ1-1 | NA | few | TRBV7-9 | CASSSQDRGPNTEAFF
TRBJ2-1 | TRBD1 | NA | TRBV7-2 | CASSPRDRGLYNEQFF
TRBJ1-2 | NA | NA | TRBV20-1 | CSARTNSISGYTF
TRBJ2-6 | TRBD1 | NA | TRBV9 | CASSAGGTGANVLTF
TRBJ1-5 | NA | few | TRBV2 | CASSEAGFGNQPQHF
TRBJ1-1 | NA | NA | TRBV10-2 | CASSESRKNTEAFF
TRBJ2-3 | NA | NA | TRBV6-6 | CASSSQPDTQYF
TRBJ1-3 | NA | many | TRBV7-2 | CASSLQGNTIYF
TRBJ1-2 | NA | NA | TRBV12-3/TRBV12-4 | CAIVPSGGYTF
TRBJ2-3 | NA | NA | TRBV6-6 | CASSYTTDRKSKADTQYF
TRBJ1-1 | NA | few | TRBV19 | CATLDPFNTEAFF